This entry lists 13 T cell receptor beta chains sequenced from one sample in a study of T cell responses to AZD1222 COVID-19 vaccine. Repertoires were generated with immunoSEQ multiplex PCR, while TCRdb's copy carries only in-frame clones and drops some. The repertoire holds 180,000 or so clones, around 90% seen once, with roughly 1.9% in the top ten. Specimen: peripheral blood, collected 28 days after the second AZD1222 dose. These receptors all stem from an adult who received the AZD1222 COVID-19 vaccine.

This chain links TRBV27 with TRBJ2-7; D possibly matches TRBD1 or TRBD2 (5 bases each). V gave up 7 bases and J gave up 6 bases, with 19 bases separating them. The CDR3 extends over 14 amino acids. In germline, CDR1 is MNHEY, CDR2 SMNVEV (reference sequence). The chain's CDR3 is CASTTLGLASEQYF. DNA for the CDR3: TGTGCCAGCACAACCCTGGGGCTAGCTAGCGAGCAGTACTTC.

The rearrangement links TRBV4-1 to TRBJ1-2; no definite D call. Deletions cut 1 base from V and 6 bases from J, with 12 bases between. Germline CDR1 and CDR2: MGHRA and YSYEKL. This CDR3 has 14 amino acids. The CDR3 DNA is TGCGCCAGCAGCCAAGGAGGAAGGGTGGATGGCTACACCTTC. The encoded protein is CASSQGGRVDGYTF.

V is TRBV27 and J is TRBJ1-1; D is perhaps TRBD1 (6 bases). Trimming cost V 2 bases and J 3 bases, with 10 bases left between them. From germline, CDR1 is MNHEY and CDR2 SMNVEV (reference sequence). The CDR3 runs to 14 residues. The CDR3 reads CASSLGGLHTEAFF. In nucleotides, the CDR3 is TGTGCCAGCAGTTTAGGGGGCCTCCACACTGAAGCTTTCTTT.

V and J are TRBV7-6 and TRBJ1-2; TRBD1 is a possible D gene (6 bases). V was trimmed by 4 bases and J by 8 bases, leaving 20 bases between them. The CDR3 has 15 residues. Germline CDR1 and CDR2: SGHVS and FNYEAQ. The CDR3 loop is CASSSAPTGIQGYTF. The CDR3 bases are TGTGCCAGCAGCTCCGCCCCAACAGGGATCCAAGGCTACACCTTC. The full variable domain, with the rest looked up from reference TRBV7-6 and TRBJ1-2, is GAGVSQSPRYKVTKRGQDVALRCDPISGHVSLYWYRQALGQGPEFLTYFNYEAQQDKSGLPNDRFSAERPEGSISTLTIQRTEQRDSAMYRCASSSAPTGIQGYTFGSGTRLTVV.

CDR3 residues: CASSSAGWDWNTEAFF. The CDR3 bases are TGTGCCAGCAGTTCAGCGGGATGGGACTGGAACACTGAAGCTTTCTTT. The chain has TRBV2 and TRBJ1-1; tentative D call: TRBD1 (5 bases). In germline, CDR1 is SNHLY, CDR2 FYNNEI. The CDR3 is 16 amino acids. V shed 5 bases and J shed 1 base, with 17 bases lying between them.

J is TRBJ1-1 and V is TRBV6-5; no clear D gene. The CDR3 totals 15 residues. V dropped 1 base and J dropped 5 bases, with 14 bases sitting between them. Looked up from germline, CDR1 is MNHEY and CDR2 is SVGAGI. Here the CDR3 reads CASSYLTGKGTEAFF. CDR3 nucleotides: TGTGCCAGCAGTTACTTAACGGGGAAAGGTACTGAAGCTTTCTTT.

The chain couples TRBV27 to TRBJ2-1; 8 positions match TRBD2. J gave up 7 bases and V 5 bases, and 10 bases lay outside the gene matches. There are 15 residues in the CDR3. CDR1 and CDR2 from the germline V gene are MNHEY and SMNVEV (reference sequence). CDR3 nucleotides: TGTGCCAGCAGTATTGGTCAGCGGGGGTGGAATGAGCAGTTCTTC. Amino acid sequence: CASSIGQRGWNEQFF.

CDR3 nucleotide sequence: TGTGCCAGCAGTTACACGACAGGGAACTATGGCTACACCTTC. Translation: CASSYTTGNYGYTF. The chain carries TRBV6-5 and TRBJ1-2; 7 bases line up with TRBD1. V shed 2 bases, J shed 2 bases, and the junction held 2 bases outside the gene matches. CDR3 length: 14 residues. Germline V gives CDR1 MNHEY, CDR2 SVGAGI.

In this sample, this clone turned up once. J is TRBJ1-4 and V is TRBV2; 10 positions agree with TRBD1. The CDR3 is made up of 14 amino acids. Trimming at V came to 6 bases and at J to 4 bases, leaving 2 bases not matched to a gene. CDR1 and CDR2 from the germline V gene are SNHLY and FYNNEI. The CDR3 region is CASRGTGVNEKLFF. CDR3 in DNA: TGTGCCAGCAGGGGGACAGGGGTTAATGAAAAACTGTTTTTT.

This sequence joins TRBV6-5 and TRBJ2-5, with D possibly being TRBD2 (5 bases). CDR1 is MNHEY, CDR2 SVGAGI, per germline. Trimming removed 6 bases at V and 4 bases at J, with 15 bases between. This CDR3 is 14 amino acids long. The CDR3 loop is CASRETGSGETQYF. The CDR3 DNA is TGTGCCAGCAGGGAGACGGGATCCGGAGAGACCCAGTACTTC.

This chain links TRBV5-6 with TRBJ2-7; no definite D call. Germline V lookup: CDR1 SGHDT, CDR2 YYEEEE. There are 14 residues in the CDR3. V lost 2 bases to trimming and J lost 2 bases, with 11 bases between them. The DNA of the CDR3 is TGTGCCAGCAGCTTAGGCGCGTCGACCTACGAGCAGTACTTC. Protein sequence: CASSLGASTYEQYF.

This chain links TRBV12-3 or TRBV12-4 with TRBJ1-5; 7 bases align to TRBD1. This CDR3 region has 11 residues. V was clipped by 5 bases and J by 11 bases; unmatched bases: 3. The CDR3 here is CASSQQGTQHF. In DNA form, the CDR3 reads TGTGCCAGCAGTCAACAGGGGACCCAGCATTTT.

V and J are TRBV19 and TRBJ1-1; possibly TRBD1 for D (5 bases). The CDR3 extends over 14 amino acids. The germline V and J ends were trimmed by 3 bases and 4 bases, with 12 bases remaining between them. CDR1 LNHDA and CDR2 SQIVND come from the germline V gene (reference sequence). CDR3 sequence (DNA): TGTGCCAGTAGTATCCAGGGAAGGGGCACTGAAGCTTTCTTT. It codes for CASSIQGRGTEAFF.